This TCR beta chain came from a study of blood T cell repertoires in COVID-19. Overall study: In each case, the material was cDNA or gDNA derived from T cells, B-cell-depleted T cells, or PBMCs.

In the original analysis: Amplification of reference gene primers was used by the study to estimate nucleated cell counts. Using immunoSEQ multiplex PCR, the repertoire was profiled, and TCRdb retains in-frame clones only, with some absent. D and trimming were read from the DNA, whereas the V and J calls and clone size are those reported in that table. The table lists 400,000 or so clones, more than 75% of them singletons. The CDR3 contains 16 residues. The V gene's germline CDR1 is ENHRY and CDR2 SYGVKD. Trimming took off 4 bases at V and 4 bases at J, with 16 bases between the two ends. Cohorts were assigned according to the clinical history that participants reported.

The chain is built from TRBV10-3 and TRBJ2-2; weak D call: TRBD1 (6 bases). Sequences were obtained from PBMCs or T cells enriched from blood (not recorded which). This receptor was taken from a middle-aged man in a cohort exposed to, infected with or recovered from COVID-19 (not recorded which). The CDR3 coding sequence is TGTGCCATCAGTGCAGGACAGACCGCGGGCACCGGGGAGCTGTTTTTT. Amino acids: CAISAGQTAGTGELFF.